This TCR beta chain was obtained from a study of cytomegalovirus exposure and HLA in healthy donors. Primers: 60 Vbeta forward and 13 Jbeta reverse. The assay was immunoSEQ multiplex PCR, and TCRdb's table has in-frame clones only and misses some. The table lists 150,000 to 200,000 clones, about 90% of them singletons, with about 1% in the top ten. Regarding the study as a whole: What was likely a sequencing artifact was a cluster of highly shared sequence variants.

About this clone: Antigen unknown.

The CDR3 has 16 residues. The germline gives CDR1 SGHDT, CDR2 YYEEEE. V trimming: 2 bases; J trimming: 12 bases; junction bases outside the gene matches: 12. Sequences were obtained from PBMCs. This chain uses TRBV5-6 with TRBJ2-7; 15 bases match TRBD2. This receptor was taken from a boy aged 2-9 years in good health and CMV-seronegative. Here the CDR3 DNA reads TGTGCCAGCAGCTTAGGGGGCCAGGGACTAGCGGGAGGCGTGTACTTC. Protein: CASSLGGQGLAGGVYF. Together with reference TRBV5-6 and TRBJ2-7, the CDR3 gives the full variable domain: DAGVTQSPTHLIKTRGQQVTLRCSPKSGHDTVSWYQQALGQGPQFIFQYYEEEERQRGNFPDRFSGHQFPNYSSELNVNALLLGDSALYLCASSLGGQGLAGGVYFGPGTRLTVT.